Below, 31 T cell receptor beta chains from the same sample are listed, as sequenced in a study of T cells in localized non-small cell lung cancer. TCRdb's copy holds only in-frame clones and misses some; the assay was immunoSEQ multiplex PCR. The sample includes approximately 30,000 clones, roughly 90% of them seen just once. The source material was peripheral blood mononuclear cells, sampled before any cancer treatment. Source of these receptors: a man aged 40 to 70 with stage III lung adenocarcinoma.

This chain links TRBV28 with TRBJ2-1; no clear D. The germline V gene encodes CDR1 MDHEN and CDR2 SYDVKM. The CDR3 totals 12 residues. V was shortened by 9 bases and J by 0 bases, with 6 bases between the two germline ends. The CDR3 region is CASLSSYNEQFF. CDR3 DNA: TGTGCCAGTTTAAGCTCCTACAATGAGCAGTTCTTC.

J is TRBJ2-1 and V is TRBV4-3; D is undetermined. From germline, CDR1 is LGHNA and CDR2 YSLEER. CDR3 length equals 14 residues. Deletions cut 1 base from V and 8 bases from J, with 12 bases between. CDR3 DNA: TGCGCCAGCAGCCAAGGGACCCCCGGCGATGAGCAGTTCTTC. Translation gives CASSQGTPGDEQFF.

Here the CDR3 reads CASSLGQGFLHF. CDR3 sequence (DNA): TGTGCCAGCAGCTTGGGACAGGGATTCCTCCACTTT. This chain links TRBV7-9 with TRBJ1-6; 9 bases map to TRBD1. The CDR3 extends over 12 amino acids. Germline CDR1 and CDR2: SEHNR and FQNEAQ (reference sequence). With V trimmed by 3 bases and J by 15 bases, 3 bases remained unmatched.

The J gene is TRBJ2-5, the V gene TRBV30; perhaps TRBD2 as D (5 bases). This CDR3 spans 14 amino acids. Between the trimmed V and J ends, which lost 1 base and 2 bases, there was a span of 11 bases. CDR1 and CDR2 (germline): GTSNPN, SVGIG (reference sequence). The chain's CDR3 is CAWSAGGTQETQYF. CDR3 in DNA: TGTGCCTGGAGTGCAGGAGGAACGCAAGAGACCCAGTACTTC.

Details on this clone: The sample holds other DNA sequences that translate to the same CDR3. In nucleotides, the CDR3 is TGTGCCAGCTCACCGTACCAAGAGACCCAGTACTTC. Translated, it gives CASSPYQETQYF. The rearrangement joins TRBV18 to TRBJ2-5; D uncertain. In germline, CDR1 is KGHSH, CDR2 LQKENI. The CDR3 is made up of 12 amino acids. Trimming removed 3 bases at V and 0 bases at J, with 2 bases between.

V is TRBV2 and J is TRBJ2-2; 7 nucleotides agree with TRBD1. CDR1 SNHLY and CDR2 FYNNEI come from the germline V gene. The length of the CDR3 is 16 residues. The ends lost 3 bases at V and 2 bases at J; junction bases unmatched: 6. DNA for the CDR3: TGTGCCAGCAGTGATATCCGGGACAGAAACACCGGGGAGCTGTTTTTT. Protein product: CASSDIRDRNTGELFF.

The chain has TRBV6-5 and TRBJ1-4; tentative D call: TRBD1 (5 bases). CDR3 length: 15 amino acids. CDR1 is MNHEY and CDR2 is SVGAGI in the germline V gene. Trimming removed 0 bases from V and 6 bases from J, with 11 bases in between. The CDR3 region is CASSYSLGLHEKLFF. The CDR3 DNA reads TGTGCCAGCAGTTACTCGTTGGGGCTTCATGAAAAACTGTTTTTT.

The V call is TRBV18, the J call TRBJ2-2; 7 bases agree with TRBD1. The germline V gene has CDR1 KGHSH and CDR2 LQKENI. The CDR3 length is 16 residues. The junction had 5 bases not matched to a gene; V was cut back by 0 bases and J by 4 bases. The chain's CDR3 is CASSPPNRGSTGELFF. In nucleotides, the CDR3 is TGTGCCAGCTCACCACCAAACAGGGGAAGCACCGGGGAGCTGTTTTTT.

The chain uses TRBV11-3 and TRBJ2-7; D remains ambiguous. CDR1 is SGHNT and CDR2 is YENEEA in the germline V gene. Trimming left V 0 bases short and J 0 bases short, with 6 bases between. CDR3 length equals 14 residues. The CDR3 nucleotides read TGTGCCAGCAGCTTAGATTTGGTCTCCTACGAGCAGTACTTC. Translation gives CASSLDLVSYEQYF.

This clone has only one observation. The chain joins TRBV12-5 to TRBJ2-7; D is ambiguous. The CDR3 has 13 amino acids. Trimming cost V 5 bases and J 3 bases, with 11 bases left between them. Per the germline V gene, CDR1 is LGHNT and CDR2 is FRNRAP. For the CDR3, the DNA is TGTGCTAGTGGTCCCCACTTGAACTACGAGCAGTACTTC. Translating gives CASGPHLNYEQYF.

The genes are TRBV5-1 and TRBJ1-1; TRBD1 aligns across 8 bases. CDR1 and CDR2 from the germline V gene are SGHRS and YFSETQ. V gave up 4 bases and J gave up 3 bases; unmatched junction bases: 8. This CDR3 is 15 amino acids long. The CDR3 coding sequence is TGCGCCAGCAGCAGAGGACAGGGAAAGGACACTGAAGCTTTCTTT. It encodes CASSRGQGKDTEAFF.

This clone was observed once. This sequence joins TRBV7-9 and TRBJ1-2; tentative D call: TRBD1 (5 bases). This CDR3 spans 14 amino acids. Germline-derived CDR1 and CDR2 are SEHNR and FQNEAQ (reference sequence). Trimming removed 1 base from V and 8 bases from J, with 14 bases in between. The CDR3: CASSLGGSGDGYTF. Written as DNA, the CDR3 is TGTGCCAGCAGCTTAGGGGGCTCGGGGGACGGCTACACCTTC.

This chain connects TRBV19 to TRBJ2-5, with 10 bases matching TRBD1. The trim removed 6 bases at V and 6 bases at J, leaving 7 bases unmatched. CDR3 length: 14 residues. The germline V gene encodes CDR1 LNHDA and CDR2 SQIVND (reference sequence). The CDR3, as DNA: TGTGCCAGTAGAAGACAGGGGGCGGCGAAGACCCAGTACTTC. This gives the protein CASRRQGAAKTQYF.

V usage is TRBV7-2 and J usage is TRBJ2-1; D is possibly TRBD1 (5 bases). The CDR3 covers 14 residues. V shed 2 bases and J shed 9 bases, with 14 bases lying between them. The germline gives CDR1 SGHTA, CDR2 FQGNSA. CDR3: CASSLKGIGSEQFF. As DNA, the CDR3 is TGTGCCAGCAGCTTAAAGGGGATTGGTAGTGAGCAGTTCTTC.

Only a few counts were recorded for this clone. This sequence joins TRBV19 and TRBJ2-2, with D unclear. Germline CDR1 LNHDA, CDR2 SQIVND (reference sequence). The CDR3 consists of 13 residues. V lost 5 bases to trimming and J lost 0 bases, with 4 bases between them. CDR3 nucleotides: TGTGCCAGTAGTCGGGCGAACACCGGGGAGCTGTTTTTT. This codes for CASSRANTGELFF.

The chain joins TRBV7-2 to TRBJ2-5; D unclear. The CDR3 is 14 amino acids. CDR1 is SGHTA, CDR2 FQGNSA, per germline. Trimming shortened V by 1 base and J by 5 bases, and 11 bases separated the two germline ends. For the CDR3, the DNA is TGTGCCAGCAGCTTAGTTTTTCGGGCGGAGACCCAGTACTTC. This encodes CASSLVFRAETQYF.

The chain recombines TRBV5-1 with TRBJ2-7; 7 bases map to TRBD1. V was pared by 1 base and J by 1 base, with 5 bases of the junction left unmatched. The CDR3 sequence is 15 residues long. The germline CDR1 and CDR2 sequences are SGHRS and YFSETQ. CDR3 in DNA: TGCGCCAGCAGCTTGTTACAGGGGCGTTCCTACGAGCAGTACTTC. This sequence encodes CASSLLQGRSYEQYF.

Notes on this clone: The sample carries other DNA sequences with the same CDR3. The V and J genes are TRBV19 and TRBJ2-3, with 14 bases matching TRBD2. J lost 0 bases, V lost 4 bases, and 3 bases had no gene match. This CDR3 spans 17 amino acids. In germline, CDR1 is LNHDA, CDR2 SQIVND (reference sequence). The CDR3 DNA is TGTGCCAGTAGTAGAGGGACTAGCGGGGGAAGCACAGATACGCAGTATTTT. Translation gives CASSRGTSGGSTDTQYF.

The CDR3 reads CASRLDSSTGELFF. The CDR3 region has the DNA TGTGCCAGTAGACTAGACTCGAGCACCGGGGAGCTGTTTTTT. The V and J genes are TRBV19 and TRBJ2-2, with D possibly being TRBD2 (5 bases). Germline V gives CDR1 LNHDA, CDR2 SQIVND (reference sequence). Trimming took 6 bases from V and 4 from J, leaving 12 bases between them. This CDR3 region has 14 residues.

V gene TRBV4-2 combines with J gene TRBJ2-2; TRBD2 might be the D (5 bases). The CDR3 contains 15 residues. V was pared by 0 bases and J by 0 bases, with 5 bases between. The germline gives CDR1 LGHNA, CDR2 YNFKEQ. Written as DNA, the CDR3 is TGTGCCAGCAGCCAAGAAGCGGCGAACACCGGGGAGCTGTTTTTT. Amino acids: CASSQEAANTGELFF.

V and J are TRBV9 and TRBJ1-2; D is ambiguous. This CDR3 is 13 amino acids long. V lost 0 bases and J lost 2, with 5 bases in between. CDR1 SGDLS and CDR2 YYNGEE come from the germline V gene. The CDR3 here is CASSVDPNYGYTF. For the CDR3, the DNA is TGTGCCAGCAGCGTAGATCCCAACTATGGCTACACCTTC. The full variable domain, in which reference TRBV9 and TRBJ1-2 provide the parts outside the CDR3, is DSGVTQTPKHLITATGQRVTLRCSPRSGDLSVYWYQQSLDQGLQFLIQYYNGEERAKGNILERFSAQQFPDLHSELNLSSLELGDSALYFCASSVDPNYGYTFGSGTRLTVV.

The V and J genes are TRBV5-6 and TRBJ1-2; 11 nucleotides agree with TRBD1. The CDR3 runs to 15 residues. J lost 4 bases, V lost 0 bases, and 2 bases had no gene match. The germline gives CDR1 SGHDT, CDR2 YYEEEE. CDR3 nucleotides: TGTGCCAGCAGCTTGGGGGACAGGGGGTCCTATGGCTACACCTTC. Its protein is CASSLGDRGSYGYTF.

This clone was observed a few times. V and J are TRBV7-2 and TRBJ2-1; D may be TRBD1 (5 bases). V shed 7 bases and J shed 10 bases, with 17 bases lying between them. CDR3 length: 13 amino acids. Germline CDR1 is SGHTA and CDR2 is FQGNSA. The CDR3 DNA reads as TGTGCCAGCACGTTTCGAGCGAAGGGGGAGCAGTTCTTC. This codes for CASTFRAKGEQFF.

This chain connects TRBV18 to TRBJ2-7; D not resolved. Between the trimmed V and J ends, which lost 3 bases and 2 bases, there was a span of 8 bases. This CDR3 comprises 13 residues. The germline V gene has CDR1 KGHSH and CDR2 LQKENI. CDR3 in DNA: TGTGCCAGCTCACCGACACGAACCTACGAGCAGTACTTC. Amino acid sequence: CASSPTRTYEQYF.

The J gene is TRBJ1-3, the V gene TRBV27, with D maybe TRBD1 (6 bases). Trimming pared 4 bases from V and 0 bases from J, leaving 13 bases between. The CDR3 loop spans 16 amino acids. Germline V gene sequence: CDR1 MNHEY, CDR2 SMNVEV (reference sequence). CDR3 DNA: TGTGCCAGCAGTTCCTACAGGGCGAGCTCTGGAAACACCATATATTTT. Encoded protein: CASSSYRASSGNTIYF.

The chain combines TRBV7-8 with TRBJ1-5, with a possible D match to TRBD1 (6 bases). Trimming stripped 4 bases from V and 3 bases from J, with 10 bases between. The CDR3 loop spans 14 amino acids. Germline CDR1 reads SGHVS; CDR2 reads FQNEAQ. In DNA form, the CDR3 reads TGTGCCAGCAGCTCGGACAGTTTCAATCAGCCCCAGCATTTT. Its protein is CASSSDSFNQPQHF.

The chain couples TRBV5-1 to TRBJ2-1; D remains unclear. V lost 0 bases and J 1 base, leaving 2 bases between the germline ends. The CDR3 runs 13 residues. Germline V gene data show CDR1 as SGHRS and CDR2 as YFSETQ. CDR3 residues: CASSLESYNEQFF. The CDR3 DNA follows: TGCGCCAGCAGCTTGGAGTCCTACAATGAGCAGTTCTTC.

The chain employs TRBV13 and TRBJ1-6; D is unclear. V lost 0 bases and J 5 bases, leaving 8 bases between the germline ends. This CDR3 region has 15 residues. Germline V gene sequence: CDR1 PRHDT, CDR2 FYEKMQ (reference sequence). CDR3 bases: TGTGCCAGCAGCTTAGGGGAGTCGGATAATTCACCCCTCCACTTT. Translating it yields CASSLGESDNSPLHF.

The J gene is TRBJ2-5, the V gene TRBV5-1; 7 bases match TRBD1. The CDR3 spans 16 residues. CDR1 and CDR2 from the germline V gene are SGHRS and YFSETQ. With V trimmed by 0 bases and J by 5 bases, 10 bases remained unmatched. The CDR3 reads CASSLGNEGAVETQYF. Here the CDR3 DNA reads TGCGCCAGCAGCTTGGGAAATGAGGGGGCGGTTGAGACCCAGTACTTC.

This chain's CDR3 is CASSQAQGAGAYGYTF. CDR3 bases: TGCGCCAGCAGCCAGGCCCAGGGGGCGGGAGCCTACGGCTACACCTTC. The V and J genes are TRBV4-3 and TRBJ1-2, with 8 bases matching TRBD1. Unmatched junction bases numbered 14, after V lost 3 bases and J lost 8 bases. The CDR3 has 16 amino acids. Germline V gene sequence: CDR1 LGHNA, CDR2 YSLEER.

J is TRBJ2-5 and V is TRBV2, with no clear D. The germline CDR1 and CDR2 sequences are SNHLY and FYNNEI. V was trimmed by 6 bases and J by 9 bases, leaving 17 bases between them. This CDR3 contains 13 residues. CDR3 DNA: TGTGCCAGCAGAGCCAACACGGGTGAGGCCCAGTACTTC. Protein sequence: CASRANTGEAQYF.